This TCR beta chain was captured by sequencing in a study of response to subunit inactivated influenza vaccine (dated 2018 in TCRdb). Study-level background: Deep quantitative T cell receptor repertoire profiling was used in the study to track responses to a trivalent subunit inactivated influenza vaccine. The study at large found these results: It was suggested by the authors that each seasonal influenza vaccination may recruit only a limited number of new T cells.

This clonotype was observed a few times. Its target antigen remains unknown. No per-base quality is available; no much larger clone lies one base away. The CDR3 runs 16 amino acids, cysteine and phenylalanine included. Only CDR3 DNA is held: 48 bases, read in frame from base 1. Relative to germline, V is missing 5 bases and J is missing 4 bases, with 6 bases of the junction outside any gene match. CDR1 and CDR2 were assigned from the germline V gene as SGHTA and FQGNSA. Libraries were built with RT-PCR. Sequencing relied on an Illumina HiSeq 2500. TCRdb reanalyzed the raw reads on its own, using fastp at Q25 for trimming and MiXCR for clone calling, and kept in-frame beta chains. CDR3 protein sequences are deduplicated, and each keeps its most common genes and DNA. Recorded for this sample are around 580,000 distinct CDR3 sequences; 11% to 15% of them occurred a single time. The biggest ten clones account for around 10% of the sample.

The chain was built from TRBV7-2 and TRBJ2-3; 13 bases in the junction line up with TRBD2. The clonotype originates from a man aged 45 to 65 who received an inactivated influenza vaccine. Donor details come from another sample of the same person, matched by shared clones. The sequencing used PBMCs from blood, collected roughly 12 days after vaccination. The bases read TGTGCCAGCAGCAGGACCGGGACTAGCGGGGCAGATACGCAGTATTTT. Its translation reads: CASSRTGTSGADTQYF.